This T cell receptor beta chain was captured by sequencing in a study of CD8 T cells in ankylosing spondylitis. There are a few counts of this clonotype. TCRdb re-analysed the 5' RACE reads in MiXCR, keeping a single row per CDR3 protein. The sample includes hundreds of thousands of distinct CDR3 sequences, around 24% seen only once; the top ten take about 7%. V gave up 1 base and J gave up 0 bases; unmatched junction bases: 5. Germline CDR1 is LNHNV and CDR2 is YYDKDF (reference sequence). This CDR3 has 17 amino acids. The sequencing input was blood, either unsorted or a sorted T cell fraction (not recorded which). V usage is TRBV15 and J usage is TRBJ2-3, with 9 positions matching TRBD2. This clonotype originated in a male donor with ankylosing spondylitis or in good health (not recorded which). CDR3 region: CATSRGPSGTSTDTQYF. As DNA, the CDR3 is TGTGCCACCAGCAGAGGTCCTAGCGGGACCAGCACAGATACGCAGTATTTT.